Listed below are T cell receptor beta chains from one sample, sequenced in a study of T cell responses to AZD1222 COVID-19 vaccine. Measured with immunoSEQ multiplex PCR; TCRdb has only the in-frame clones, and not every one. The repertoire consists of tens of thousands of clones, with 70% to 90% occurring once and the leading ten covering approximately 10%. The source material was peripheral blood, sampled on day 0 of AZD1222 vaccination. The receptors were sampled from an adult in good health. Both conserved end residues are part of each CDR3. A D gene is named only where the DNA matches it firmly. Only some rows state a clone size, as once, few, many or a class for expanded clones.

D,size,V,J,CDR3,DNA
.,.,TRBV19,TRBJ2-7,CASSLGYSYEQYF,TGTGCCAGTAGCTTGGGCTACTCCTACGAGCAGTACTTC
TRBD1,.,TRBV5-1,TRBJ2-7,CASASYPDRGIDEQYF,TGCGCCAGCGCTAGTTATCCAGACAGGGGGATTGACGAGCAGTACTTC
TRBD2,once,TRBV3-1/TRBV3-2,TRBJ2-5,CASSNGGAQETQYF,TGTGCCAGCAGCAACGGGGGGGCCCAAGAGACCCAGTACTTC
.,.,TRBV11-2,TRBJ1-4,CASSSRQNGNEKLFF,TGTGCCAGCAGCTCCCGACAGAATGGAAATGAAAAACTGTTTTTT
.,once,TRBV5-6,TRBJ2-7,CASSRLGSYEQYF,TGTGCCAGCAGCAGACTAGGCTCCTACGAGCAGTACTTC
.,.,TRBV6-4,TRBJ2-2,CASSDSGDTGELFF,TGTGCCAGCAGTGACTCAGGGGACACCGGGGAGCTGTTTTTT
.,.,TRBV30,TRBJ1-6,CAWTNSVNSPLHF,TGTGCCTGGACGAATTCGGTGAATTCACCCCTCCACTTT
.,.,TRBV9,TRBJ2-1,CASTGLATDSSYNEQFF,TGTGCCAGCACGGGTCTAGCGACTGATAGCTCCTACAATGAGCAGTTCTTC
.,.,TRBV6-5,TRBJ1-2,CASAGEGATGYTF,TGTGCCTCTGCCGGGGAAGGGGCGACTGGCTACACCTTC
.,.,TRBV7-8,TRBJ1-2,CASSASTGNYGYTF,TGTGCCAGCAGCGCGTCGACAGGAAACTATGGCTACACCTTC
.,.,TRBV12-3/TRBV12-4,TRBJ1-1,CASSLWLNTEAFF,TGTGCCAGCAGTTTATGGTTGAACACTGAAGCTTTCTTT
.,.,TRBV7-2,TRBJ2-2,CASSSSWDINTGELFF,TGTGCCAGCAGCTCCTCCTGGGACATTAACACCGGGGAGCTGTTTTTT
.,.,TRBV27,TRBJ1-1,CASSLYGEAFF,TGTGCCAGCAGTTTATACGGGGAAGCTTTCTTT
TRBD1,.,TRBV25-1,TRBJ2-7,CASRGTGGVYEQYF,TGTGCCAGCAGAGGGACAGGAGGGGTCTACGAGCAGTACTTC
TRBD1,.,TRBV28,TRBJ1-2,CASTVGTAHRNNYGYTF,TGTGCCAGCACTGTAGGGACAGCTCACCGAAATAACTATGGCTACACCTTC
.,.,TRBV5-1,TRBJ1-2,CASSLGGAENYGYTF,TGCGCCAGCAGCTTGGGAGGAGCAGAGAACTATGGCTACACCTTC
TRBD2,.,TRBV11-3,TRBJ2-3,CASSRGTSGGYTDTQYF,TGTGCCAGCAGCCGTGGGACTAGCGGGGGGTACACAGATACGCAGTATTTT
.,.,TRBV29-1,TRBJ1-4,CSVSRGDEKLFF,TGCAGCGTTAGTCGAGGTGATGAAAAACTGTTTTTT
.,.,TRBV6-5,TRBJ1-1,CASRGLSFPNTEAFF,TGTGCCAGCAGGGGACTTTCCTTCCCGAACACTGAAGCTTTCTTT
.,.,TRBV5-1,TRBJ2-1,CASSLGDTYNEQFF,TGCGCCAGCAGCTTGGGGGATACCTACAATGAGCAGTTCTTC
.,.,TRBV30,TRBJ1-1,CAWRVVRNTEAFF,TGTGCCTGGAGAGTAGTGAGGAACACTGAAGCTTTCTTT
TRBD1,few,TRBV27,TRBJ1-6,CASSLRQGVNSPLHF,TGTGCCAGCAGTCTACGACAGGGGGTTAATTCACCCCTCCACTTT
TRBD1,few,TRBV7-9,TRBJ1-2,CASSTGQGALYGYTF,TGTGCCAGCAGCACTGGACAGGGCGCCCTTTATGGCTACACCTTC
.,.,TRBV7-7,TRBJ2-1,CASSLAVGSAPNEQFF,TGTGCCAGCAGCTTAGCAGTTGGTAGCGCCCCCAATGAGCAGTTCTTC
.,few,TRBV3-1/TRBV3-2,TRBJ1-2,CASSQVGYDYGYTF,TGTGCCAGCAGCCAAGTGGGGTATGACTATGGCTACACCTTC
TRBD2,.,TRBV9,TRBJ2-5,CASSVGIRLAGLETQYF,TGTGCCAGCAGCGTAGGGATAAGACTAGCCGGATTGGAGACCCAGTACTTC
.,.,TRBV4-1,TRBJ2-2,CASSQAPDNTGELFF,TGCGCCAGCAGCCAAGCGCCAGACAACACCGGGGAGCTGTTTTTT
TRBD2,.,TRBV3-1/TRBV3-2,TRBJ2-5,CASSQAILAGGRETQYF,TGTGCCAGCAGCCAAGCCATTCTAGCGGGAGGTAGGGAGACCCAGTACTTC
TRBD1,.,TRBV29-1,TRBJ1-2,CSAGTGVDNYGYTF,TGCAGCGCCGGGACAGGGGTCGATAACTATGGCTACACCTTC
.,.,TRBV6-5,TRBJ1-6,CASLFGGSPLHF,TGTGCCAGCCTCTTCGGAGGGTCACCCCTCCACTTT
.,.,TRBV5-1,TRBJ2-3,CASRGSTDTQYF,TGCGCCAGCAGGGGCAGCACAGATACGCAGTATTTT
TRBD2,.,TRBV29-1,TRBJ2-1,CSVDPSGLAGSYNEQFF,TGCAGCGTTGACCCCTCGGGACTAGCGGGGTCCTACAATGAGCAGTTCTTC
TRBD1,.,TRBV2,TRBJ1-5,CASSEEGGGQPQHF,TGTGCCAGCAGTGAAGAAGGGGGCGGACAGCCCCAGCATTTT
TRBD1,.,TRBV6-1,TRBJ1-5,CASSEPGQGRPQPQHF,TGTGCCAGCAGTGAACCAGGACAGGGGCGGCCTCAGCCCCAGCATTTT
TRBD2,.,TRBV12-3/TRBV12-4,TRBJ2-7,CASSLAGYEQYF,TGTGCCAGCAGTCTAGCGGGCTACGAGCAGTACTTC
TRBD1,.,TRBV6-5,TRBJ2-5,CASRQSGQGETQYF,TGTGCCAGCAGGCAGTCGGGACAGGGAGAGACCCAGTACTTC
TRBD1,.,TRBV6-5,TRBJ2-7,CASSYSRGQGLYEQYF,TGTGCCAGCAGTTACTCTAGGGGACAGGGCCTCTACGAGCAGTACTTC
TRBD2,.,TRBV18,TRBJ2-7,CASSPPERGGAEQYF,TGTGCCAGCTCACCACCGGAGCGGGGGGGTGCCGAGCAGTACTTC
.,.,TRBV10-2,TRBJ1-1,CASSVANTEAFF,TGCGCCAGCAGTGTGGCGAACACTGAAGCTTTCTTT